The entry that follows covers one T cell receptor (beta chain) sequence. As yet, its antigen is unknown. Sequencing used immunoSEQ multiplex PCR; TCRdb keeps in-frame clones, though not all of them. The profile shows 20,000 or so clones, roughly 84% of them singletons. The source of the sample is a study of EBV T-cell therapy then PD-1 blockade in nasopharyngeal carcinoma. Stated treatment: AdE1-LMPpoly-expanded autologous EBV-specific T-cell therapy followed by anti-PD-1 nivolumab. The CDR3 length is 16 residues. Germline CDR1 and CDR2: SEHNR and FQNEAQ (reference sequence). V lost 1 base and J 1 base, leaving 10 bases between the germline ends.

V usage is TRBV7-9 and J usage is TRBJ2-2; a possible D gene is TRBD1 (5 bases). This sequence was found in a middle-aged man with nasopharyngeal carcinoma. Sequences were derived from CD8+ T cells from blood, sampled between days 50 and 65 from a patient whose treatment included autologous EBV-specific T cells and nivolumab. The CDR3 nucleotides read TGTGCCAGCAGCTTAGAAGTCAGGGTGAACACCGGGGAGCTGTTTTTT. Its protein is CASSLEVRVNTGELFF.